A selection of T cell receptor beta chains follows, all from one sample in a study of response to subunit inactivated influenza vaccine. A single record per CDR3 protein comes from TCRdb applying MiXCR to the RT-PCR reads. The data contain about 620,000 distinct CDR3 sequences, roughly 12% of them singletons. The source material was PBMCs from blood, sampled on the day of vaccination. Receptors originate from a man aged 50 to 60 who received an inactivated influenza vaccine. The CDR3 runs from the conserved cysteine through the conserved F or W. Each record gives: D gene, clone size, V gene, J gene, CDR3 protein, CDR3 DNA. A D gene is named only where the DNA matches it firmly. Clone size is shown for a subset of rows, as once, few, many or a class of expanded clone.

TRBD2,once,TRBV9,TRBJ2-1,CASSVAGRDEQFF,TGTGCCAGCAGCGTAGCGGGGAGGGATGAGCAGTTCTTC
.,.,TRBV7-3,TRBJ2-5,CASSLTVSDETQYF,TGTGCCAGCAGCTTAACGGTCAGTGATGAGACCCAGTACTTC
.,few,TRBV12-3/TRBV12-4,TRBJ2-5,CASTSRFAETQYF,TGTGCCAGCACCTCGAGGTTTGCTGAGACCCAGTACTTC
TRBD2,few,TRBV20-1,TRBJ2-2,CSAPQRGGGELFF,TGCAGTGCACCACAGCGGGGGGGCGGGGAGCTGTTTTTT
.,.,TRBV9,TRBJ2-5,CASSVGIGERVETQYF,TGTGCCAGCAGCGTAGGGATCGGGGAGCGTGTAGAGACCCAGTACTTC
TRBD2,.,TRBV20-1,TRBJ2-5,CSARDVLAGVETQYF,TGCAGTGCTAGAGATGTGCTAGCGGGAGTGGAGACCCAGTACTTC
.,.,TRBV3-1,TRBJ2-1,CASSQGGPGALTYNEQFF,TGTGCCAGCAGCCAAGGAGGGCCGGGGGCGCTGACCTACAATGAGCAGTTCTTC
.,.,TRBV20-1,TRBJ2-5,CSARTSQETQYF,TGCAGTGCTAGGACATCTCAAGAGACCCAGTACTTC
.,.,TRBV9,TRBJ2-2,CASSIFGGELFF,TGTGCCAGCAGCATCTTCGGCGGGGAGCTGTTTTTT
.,.,TRBV7-2,TRBJ2-1,CASSSSSGSRGEQFF,TGTGCCAGCAGCTCATCCTCGGGTAGTAGAGGTGAGCAGTTCTTC
.,.,TRBV4-3,TRBJ2-1,CASSQDFPGRNEQFF,TGCGCCAGCAGCCAAGATTTCCCAGGGAGGAATGAGCAGTTCTTC
TRBD2,.,TRBV5-1,TRBJ2-5,CASRAGGQETQYF,TGCGCCAGCAGAGCGGGGGGGCAGGAGACCCAGTACTTC
.,.,TRBV6-5,TRBJ2-7,CASSYGPVREQYF,TGTGCCAGCAGTTACGGTCCTGTGAGGGAGCAGTACTTC
.,many,TRBV12-3/TRBV12-4,TRBJ2-1,CASSLEVSDDEQFF,TGTGCCAGCAGTTTAGAAGTCTCAGATGATGAGCAGTTCTTC
.,.,TRBV11-2,TRBJ2-5,CASSLDNLETQYF,TGTGCCAGCAGCTTGGACAACTTAGAGACCCAGTACTTC
TRBD2,.,TRBV7-2,TRBJ2-1,CASSQAGSIEQFF,TGTGCCAGCAGCCAAGCGGGGTCGATTGAGCAGTTCTTC
TRBD2,.,TRBV20-1,TRBJ2-5,CSARGGPGGETQYF,TGCAGTGCTCGGGGAGGGCCGGGGGGAGAGACCCAGTACTTC
.,many,TRBV4-1,TRBJ2-4,CASSLTTGDNIQYF,TGCGCCAGCAGTCTCACCACCGGCGACAACATTCAGTACTTC
.,once,TRBV9,TRBJ2-5,CASSPGSGEGIQYF,TGTGCCAGCAGCCCTGGTAGCGGCGAAGGGATCCAGTACTTC
.,few,TRBV7-9,TRBJ2-3,CASRLLGSTDTQYF,TGTGCCAGCAGATTATTGGGTAGCACAGATACGCAGTATTTT
.,few,TRBV7-9,TRBJ2-2,CASSLEVTRVAGELFF,TGTGCCAGCAGCTTAGAAGTCACTAGAGTTGCCGGGGAGCTGTTTTTT
.,many,TRBV12-3/TRBV12-4,TRBJ2-3,CASGQLNTDTQYF,TGTGCCAGCGGACAGCTAAACACAGATACGCAGTATTTT
.,many,TRBV24-1,TRBJ2-5,CATSDIETQYF,TGTGCCACCAGTGATATCGAGACCCAGTACTTC
TRBD1,few,TRBV27,TRBJ2-7,CASRWDRSSYEQYF,TGTGCCAGCAGATGGGACAGGAGCTCCTACGAGCAGTACTTC
.,few,TRBV28,TRBJ2-5,CASTRPATLGTQYF,TGTGCCAGCACCCGCCCGGCGACCCTCGGGACCCAGTACTTC
TRBD2,few,TRBV28,TRBJ2-1,CASSPLRLAGGVGNEQFF,TGTGCCAGCAGTCCCCTTCGACTAGCGGGAGGAGTAGGCAATGAGCAGTTCTTC
TRBD1,few,TRBV30,TRBJ1-2,CAHGQGANYGYTF,TGTGCCCACGGACAGGGGGCCAACTATGGCTACACCTTC
.,few,TRBV6-2/TRBV6-3,TRBJ1-6,CASSYVVRMGSPLHF,TGTGCCAGCAGTTATGTCGTCAGGATGGGCTCACCCCTCCACTTT
.,.,TRBV4-1,TRBJ1-6,CASSQREAVTYNSPLHF,TGCGCCAGCAGCCAAAGGGAAGCGGTCACCTATAATTCACCCCTCCACTTT
TRBD2,many,TRBV6-1,TRBJ2-1,CASSPGLGGNEQFF,TGTGCCAGCAGTCCGGGACTAGGAGGGAATGAGCAGTTCTTC
TRBD1,.,TRBV4-3,TRBJ2-3,CASSQDPGQWGDTQYF,TGCGCCAGCAGCCAAGACCCGGGACAGTGGGGTGATACGCAGTATTTT
.,.,TRBV6-1,TRBJ1-1,CASRATGPVNTEAFF,TGTGCCAGCAGGGCAACGGGTCCGGTGAACACTGAAGCTTTCTTT
TRBD1,.,TRBV6-2/TRBV6-3,TRBJ2-5,CASSYSIWTGEETQYF,TGTGCCAGCAGTTACTCGATTTGGACAGGCGAAGAGACCCAGTACTTC
TRBD1,.,TRBV5-1,TRBJ2-2,CASSPTTGGAGTGELFF,TGCGCCAGCAGCCCAACTACAGGGGGCGCAGGCACCGGGGAGCTGTTTTTT
TRBD2,.,TRBV15,TRBJ2-5,CAPRGTSGQETQYF,TGTGCCCCTCGAGGGACTAGCGGACAAGAGACCCAGTACTTC
.,few,TRBV18,TRBJ1-2,CASSPPNQGKNYGYTF,TGTGCCAGCTCACCACCGAATCAGGGAAAAAACTATGGCTACACCTTC
.,few,TRBV15,TRBJ2-3,CATSLAGGRKDTQYF,TGTGCCACCAGCCTTGCAGGGGGGAGGAAAGATACGCAGTATTTT
TRBD1,few,TRBV28,TRBJ2-7,CASRQQGSSYEQYF,TGTGCCAGCAGACAACAGGGGAGTAGCTACGAGCAGTACTTC
TRBD2,many,TRBV12-3/TRBV12-4,TRBJ2-1,CASSSTGLGRSNEQFF,TGTGCCAGCAGCTCTACGGGACTAGGCCGTAGCAATGAGCAGTTCTTC
.,.,TRBV5-1,TRBJ1-1,CASSSQEGAEAFF,TGCGCCAGCAGCTCTCAAGAAGGAGCTGAAGCTTTCTTT
TRBD2,few,TRBV20-1,TRBJ2-3,CSARRLAGSLDTQYF,TGCAGTGCTAGACGGCTAGCGGGATCGCTGGATACGCAGTATTTT
.,few,TRBV4-2,TRBJ2-1,CASSQDRADYNEQFF,TGTGCCAGCAGCCAAGATCGGGCAGACTACAATGAGCAGTTCTTC
.,few,TRBV7-9,TRBJ1-1,CASSFLQGGTEAFF,TGTGCCAGCAGCTTTTTACAGGGCGGAACTGAAGCTTTCTTT
.,few,TRBV6-2/TRBV6-3,TRBJ2-5,CASSKGPMEETQYF,TGTGCCAGCTCAAAGGGGCCCATGGAAGAGACCCAGTACTTC
.,many,TRBV7-2,TRBJ2-1,CASSLLQATEQFF,TGTGCCAGCAGCTTACTTCAAGCGACTGAGCAGTTCTTC
TRBD2,many,TRBV11-1,TRBJ2-1,CASSPRLAGGPSYNEQFF,TGTGCCAGCAGCCCACGACTAGCGGGGGGGCCATCCTACAATGAGCAGTTCTTC
.,.,TRBV12-3/TRBV12-4,TRBJ1-2,CASSLQRANYGYTF,TGTGCCAGCAGTTTACAGCGAGCTAACTATGGCTACACCTTC
.,many,TRBV4-1,TRBJ1-4,CASSHVLRRTRNEKLFF,TGCGCCAGCAGCCACGTCCTCCGAAGGACGCGTAATGAAAAACTGTTTTTT
.,.,TRBV20-1,TRBJ1-1,CSAPIPGASYLNTEAFF,TGCAGTGCTCCTATTCCCGGGGCCTCGTACCTGAACACTGAAGCTTTCTTT
.,.,TRBV20-1,TRBJ1-2,CSAADRLGQTYGYTF,TGCAGTGCCGCAGATCGCCTCGGACAGACCTATGGCTACACCTTC
TRBD1,few,TRBV7-6,TRBJ2-7,CASSLAGGQGNEQYF,TGTGCCAGCAGCTTAGCGGGGGGACAGGGCAACGAGCAGTACTTC
.,.,TRBV12-3/TRBV12-4,TRBJ2-1,CASSSPQKEGTDAAYNERFF,TGTGCCAGCAGTTCCCCCCAGAAGGAAGGAACGGATGCCGCCTACAATGAGCGGTTCTTC
TRBD1,many,TRBV25-1,TRBJ2-7,CASSDVNPGQGAPKQYF,TGTGCCAGCAGTGATGTAAATCCGGGACAGGGGGCACCGAAGCAGTACTTC
.,few,TRBV12-3/TRBV12-4,TRBJ2-5,CASSLRRQAETQYF,TGTGCCAGCAGTTTAAGAAGACAGGCCGAGACCCAGTACTTC
TRBD2,few,TRBV6-5,TRBJ2-7,CASSYSREGLYEQYF,TGTGCCAGCAGTTACTCGCGGGAGGGCCTTTACGAGCAGTACTTC